These 5 T cell receptor beta chains originate from one sample sequenced in a study of T cells in tuberculosis. Profiling relied on immunoSEQ multiplex PCR, and the TCRdb table lists in-frame clones only, not all of them. The profile shows about 23,000 clones, around 97% of them singletons. The sample consisted of PBMCs. The source of these receptors is a donor aged 10-35 years with latent tuberculosis or without tuberculosis infection.

V gene TRBV9 combines with J gene TRBJ1-1; maybe TRBD1 (6 bases). The ends were cut back, 3 bases at V and 10 bases at J, with 16 bases in the middle. This CDR3 comprises 13 residues. Germline V gene lookup returns CDR1 SGDLS and CDR2 YYNGEE. DNA for the CDR3: TGTGCCAGCAGCGCCCCGATGGGGGCTGGAGCTTTCTTT. It translates to CASSAPMGAGAFF.

This rearrangement joins TRBV6-5 to TRBJ1-2, with 7 bases matching TRBD1. The J segment lost 6 bases and the V segment lost 6 bases, leaving 7 bases of the junction unmatched. The CDR3 covers 13 residues. Germline V lookup: CDR1 MNHEY, CDR2 SVGAGI. CDR3 sequence (DNA): TGTGCCAGCAGCCGAGGGACAGACGATGGCTACACCTTC. As protein: CASSRGTDDGYTF.

The chain links TRBV5-1 to TRBJ2-7; D may be TRBD2 (5 bases). The CDR3 contains 15 residues. The germline V gene encodes CDR1 SGHRS and CDR2 YFSETQ. The ends were cut back, 6 bases at V and 5 bases at J, with 21 bases in the middle. The CDR3 is CASTLLVRGKNEQYF. CDR3 coding DNA: TGCGCCAGCACCCTACTAGTTCGTGGTAAGAACGAGCAGTACTTC.

This clone showed up just once. Here the CDR3 reads CASSKQRDRFAGNTIYF. As DNA, the CDR3 is TGTGCCAGCAGCAAACAGCGTGACAGGTTTGCTGGAAACACCATATATTTT. This rearrangement joins TRBV21-1 to TRBJ1-3; the listed D gene, TRBD1, was not tested against the DNA. TRBV21-1 counts as a pseudogene. The CDR3 has 17 amino acids.

The table lists this clone with a few counts. V usage is TRBV2 and J usage is TRBJ2-3, with 16 bases lining up with TRBD2. The ends lost 7 bases at V and 3 bases at J; junction bases unmatched: 10. This CDR3 spans 18 amino acids. Germline CDR1 reads SNHLY; CDR2 reads FYNNEI. CDR3 in DNA: TGTGCCAGCACCCCCCTTGGGACTAGCGGGGGGGCAACAGATACGCAGTATTTT. It specifies CASTPLGTSGGATDTQYF. The variable domain in full, with the rest retrieved from reference TRBV2 and TRBJ2-3, is EPEVTQTPSHQVTQMGQEVILRCVPISNHLYFYWYRQILGQKVEFLVSFYNNEISEKSEIFDDQFSVERPDGSNFTLKIRSTKLEDSAMYFCASTPLGTSGGATDTQYFGPGTRLTVL.